The source of this T cell receptor beta chain is a study of cytomegalovirus exposure and HLA in healthy donors. Study-level background: In an earlier analysis, around 120 million unique TCR beta sequences were found from some 180 million T cells. Within the Caucasian-associated ancestry cluster were 81% of the 398 genotyped donors.

Study-level findings and limits: A few CMV-associated chains proved CMV antigen-specific in vitro.

PCR was performed using 60 Vbeta and 13 Jbeta primers. Assay used: immunoSEQ multiplex PCR; TCRdb lists only in-frame clones, some missing. This repertoire shows some 120,000 clones, around two thirds found once; its top ten account for roughly 8.6%. About this clone itself: Its antigen is unidentified.

The origin of this receptor is a woman aged 40-49 years in good health and CMV-seropositive. The sequencing input was PBMCs.

The CDR3 DNA reads TGTGCCAGCAGCGTAGCGGAGGGGATTCAGCCCCAGCATTTT. This translates into CASSVAEGIQPQHF. This sequence joins TRBV9 and TRBJ1-5; perhaps TRBD1 as D (5 bases). V dropped 0 bases and J dropped 6 bases, with 10 bases sitting between them. Germline-derived CDR1 and CDR2 are SGDLS and YYNGEE. The CDR3 has 14 residues.